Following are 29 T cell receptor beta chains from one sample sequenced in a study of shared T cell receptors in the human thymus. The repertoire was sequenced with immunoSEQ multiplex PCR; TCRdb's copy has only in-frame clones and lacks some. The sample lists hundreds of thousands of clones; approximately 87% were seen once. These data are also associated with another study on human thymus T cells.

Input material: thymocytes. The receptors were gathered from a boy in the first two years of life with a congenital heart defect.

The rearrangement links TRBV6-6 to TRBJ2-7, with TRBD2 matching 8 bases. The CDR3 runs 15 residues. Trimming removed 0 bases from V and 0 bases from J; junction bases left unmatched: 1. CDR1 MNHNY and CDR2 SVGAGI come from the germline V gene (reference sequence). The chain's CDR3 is CASSYSSGASYEQYF. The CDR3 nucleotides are TGTGCCAGCAGTTACTCTAGCGGGGCCTCCTACGAGCAGTACTTC.

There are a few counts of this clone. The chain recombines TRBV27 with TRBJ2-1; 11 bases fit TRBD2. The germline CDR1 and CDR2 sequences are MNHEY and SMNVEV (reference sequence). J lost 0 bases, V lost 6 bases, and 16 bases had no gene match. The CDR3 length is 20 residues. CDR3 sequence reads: CASSPLVLAGGPASYNEQFF. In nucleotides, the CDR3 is TGTGCCAGCAGCCCCCTCGTCCTAGCGGGGGGACCCGCCTCCTACAATGAGCAGTTCTTC.

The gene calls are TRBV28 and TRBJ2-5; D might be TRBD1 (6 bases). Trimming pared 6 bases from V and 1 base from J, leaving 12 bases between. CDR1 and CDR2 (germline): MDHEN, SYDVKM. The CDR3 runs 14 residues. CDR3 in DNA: TGTGCCAGCAGCAGCACAGGGCTCCAAGAGACCCAGTACTTC. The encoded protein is CASSSTGLQETQYF.

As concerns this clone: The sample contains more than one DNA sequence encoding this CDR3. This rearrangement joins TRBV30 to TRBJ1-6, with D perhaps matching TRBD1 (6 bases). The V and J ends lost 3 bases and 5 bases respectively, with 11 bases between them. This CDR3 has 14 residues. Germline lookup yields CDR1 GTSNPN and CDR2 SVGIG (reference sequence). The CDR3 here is CAWSSGGHNSPLHF. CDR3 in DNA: TGTGCCTGGAGCTCCGGGGGGCATAATTCACCCCTCCACTTT.

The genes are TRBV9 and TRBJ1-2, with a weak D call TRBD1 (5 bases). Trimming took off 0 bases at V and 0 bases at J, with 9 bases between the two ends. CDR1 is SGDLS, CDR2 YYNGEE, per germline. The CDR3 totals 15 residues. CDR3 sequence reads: CASSVDGGSNYGYTF. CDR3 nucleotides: TGTGCCAGCAGCGTAGACGGGGGGTCTAACTATGGCTACACCTTC.

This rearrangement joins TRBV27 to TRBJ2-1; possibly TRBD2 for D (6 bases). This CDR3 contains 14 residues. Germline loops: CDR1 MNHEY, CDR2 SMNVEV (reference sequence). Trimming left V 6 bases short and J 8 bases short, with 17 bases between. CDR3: CASRTSNQFHEQFF. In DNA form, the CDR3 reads TGTGCCAGCAGGACTAGTAACCAGTTTCATGAGCAGTTCTTC.

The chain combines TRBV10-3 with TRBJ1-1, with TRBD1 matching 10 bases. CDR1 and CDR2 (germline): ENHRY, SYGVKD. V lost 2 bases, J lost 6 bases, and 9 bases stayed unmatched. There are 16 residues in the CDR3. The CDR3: CAISEPRTGGNPEAFF. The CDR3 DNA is TGTGCCATCAGTGAGCCCCGGACAGGGGGGAATCCTGAAGCTTTCTTT.

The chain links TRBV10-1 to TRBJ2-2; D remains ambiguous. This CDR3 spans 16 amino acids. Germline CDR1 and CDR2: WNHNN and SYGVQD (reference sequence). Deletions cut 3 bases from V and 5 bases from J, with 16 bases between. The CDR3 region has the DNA TGCGCCAGCAGTGAAGGCGACACACCAAGGACCGGGGAGCTGTTTTTT. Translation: CASSEGDTPRTGELFF.

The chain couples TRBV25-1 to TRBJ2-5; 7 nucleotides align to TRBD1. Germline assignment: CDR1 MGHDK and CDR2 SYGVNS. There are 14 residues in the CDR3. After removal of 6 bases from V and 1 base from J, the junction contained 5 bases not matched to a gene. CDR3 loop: CASSPTGAQETQYF. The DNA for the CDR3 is TGTGCCAGCAGCCCCACAGGGGCCCAAGAGACCCAGTACTTC. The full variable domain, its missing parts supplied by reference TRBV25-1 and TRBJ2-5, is EADIYQTPRYLVIGTGKKITLECSQTMGHDKMYWYQQDPGMELHLIHYSYGVNSTEKGDLSSESTVSRIRTEHFPLTLESARPSHTSQYLCASSPTGAQETQYFGPGTRLLVL.

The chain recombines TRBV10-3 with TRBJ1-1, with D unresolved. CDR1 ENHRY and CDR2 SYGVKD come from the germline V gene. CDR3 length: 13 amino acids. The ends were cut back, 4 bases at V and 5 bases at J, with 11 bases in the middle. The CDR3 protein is CAISVGGGTEAFF. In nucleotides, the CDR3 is TGTGCCATCAGTGTGGGTGGAGGGACTGAAGCTTTCTTT.

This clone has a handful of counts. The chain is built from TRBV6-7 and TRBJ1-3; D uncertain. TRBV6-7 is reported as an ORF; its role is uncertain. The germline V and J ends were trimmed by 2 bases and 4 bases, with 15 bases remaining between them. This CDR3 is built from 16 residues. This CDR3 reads CASSYPPGFAGNTIYF. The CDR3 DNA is TGTGCCAGCAGTTACCCCCCGGGGTTTGCGGGAAACACCATATATTTT.

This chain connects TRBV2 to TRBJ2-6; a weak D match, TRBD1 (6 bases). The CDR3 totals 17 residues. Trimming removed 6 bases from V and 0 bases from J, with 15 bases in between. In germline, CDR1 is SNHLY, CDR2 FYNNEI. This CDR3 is CASRDQTGISGANVLTF. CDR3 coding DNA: TGTGCCAGCAGGGACCAAACAGGGATCTCTGGGGCCAACGTCCTGACTTTC.

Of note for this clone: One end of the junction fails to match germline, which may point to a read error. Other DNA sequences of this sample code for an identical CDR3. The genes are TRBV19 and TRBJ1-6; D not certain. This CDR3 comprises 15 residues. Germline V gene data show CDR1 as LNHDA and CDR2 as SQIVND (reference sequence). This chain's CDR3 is CASSIESRGNSPLHF. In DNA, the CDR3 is TGTGCCAGTAGTATCGAGTCGCGGGGAAATTCCCCCCTCCACTTT.

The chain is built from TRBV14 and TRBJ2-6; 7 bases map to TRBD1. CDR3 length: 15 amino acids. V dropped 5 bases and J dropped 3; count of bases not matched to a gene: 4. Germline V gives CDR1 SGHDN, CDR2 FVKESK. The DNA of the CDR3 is TGTGCCAGCAGCTCCTCAGGGGGTGGGGCCAACGTCCTGACTTTC. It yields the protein CASSSSGGGANVLTF.

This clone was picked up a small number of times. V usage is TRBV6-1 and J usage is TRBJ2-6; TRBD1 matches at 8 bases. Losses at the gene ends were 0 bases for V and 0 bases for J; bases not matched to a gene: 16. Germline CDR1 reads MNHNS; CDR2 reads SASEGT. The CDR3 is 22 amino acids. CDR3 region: CASSEATEKLGQESSGANVLTF. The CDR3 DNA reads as TGTGCCAGCAGTGAAGCCACCGAAAAGCTGGGACAGGAATCCTCTGGGGCCAACGTCCTGACTTTC.

CDR3 loop: CASRNRQGNSPLHF. The CDR3 DNA reads TGTGCCAGCAGAAACCGACAGGGAAATTCACCCCTCCACTTT. The rearrangement uses TRBV28 and TRBJ1-6; 7 nucleotides agree with TRBD1. The CDR3 has 14 residues. Trimming cost V 6 bases and J 7 bases; bases outside gene matches: 6. Germline V gene sequence: CDR1 MDHEN, CDR2 SYDVKM.

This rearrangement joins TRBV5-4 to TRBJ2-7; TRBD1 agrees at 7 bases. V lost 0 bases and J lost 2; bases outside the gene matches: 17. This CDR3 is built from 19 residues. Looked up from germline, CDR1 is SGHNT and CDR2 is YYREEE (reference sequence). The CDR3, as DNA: TGTGCCAGCAGCTTGGAACCTTCCGAGAAACAGGGGCCCGCCTACGAGCAGTACTTC. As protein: CASSLEPSEKQGPAYEQYF.

The CDR3 reads CASSSVRNSPLHF. CDR3 bases: TGTGCCAGCTCATCAGTACGTAATTCACCCCTCCACTTT. The rearrangement joins TRBV18 to TRBJ1-6; D remains ambiguous. The CDR3 sequence is 13 residues long. Trimming cost V 5 bases and J 6 bases, with 8 bases left between them. Germline V lookup: CDR1 KGHSH, CDR2 LQKENI.

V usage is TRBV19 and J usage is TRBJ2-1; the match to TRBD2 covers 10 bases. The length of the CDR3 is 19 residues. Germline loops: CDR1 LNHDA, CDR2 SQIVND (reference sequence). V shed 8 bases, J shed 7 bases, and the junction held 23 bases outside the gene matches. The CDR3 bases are TGTGCCAGTTCTTCGTTCGTTACTAGCGGGAATCCCCCCCAGAATGAGCAGTTCTTC. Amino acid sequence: CASSSFVTSGNPPQNEQFF.

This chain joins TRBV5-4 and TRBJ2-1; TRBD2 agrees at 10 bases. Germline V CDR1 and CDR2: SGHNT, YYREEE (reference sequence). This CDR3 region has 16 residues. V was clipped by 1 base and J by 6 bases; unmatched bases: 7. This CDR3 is CASSLFPSSGGNEQFF. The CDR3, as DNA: TGTGCCAGCAGCTTGTTCCCTTCTAGCGGGGGCAATGAGCAGTTCTTC.

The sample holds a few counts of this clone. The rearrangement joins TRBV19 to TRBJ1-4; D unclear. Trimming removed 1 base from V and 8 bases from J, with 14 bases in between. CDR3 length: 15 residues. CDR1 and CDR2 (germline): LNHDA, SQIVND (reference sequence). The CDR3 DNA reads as TGTGCCAGTAGTATAGGGAGTACTATGATGGAAAAACTGTTTTTT. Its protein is CASSIGSTMMEKLFF. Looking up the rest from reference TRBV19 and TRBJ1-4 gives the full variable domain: DGGITQSPKYLFRKEGQNVTLSCEQNLNHDAMYWYRQDPGQGLRLIYYSQIVNDFQKGDIAEGYSVSREKKESFPLTVTSAQKNPTAFYLCASSIGSTMMEKLFFGSGTQLSVL.

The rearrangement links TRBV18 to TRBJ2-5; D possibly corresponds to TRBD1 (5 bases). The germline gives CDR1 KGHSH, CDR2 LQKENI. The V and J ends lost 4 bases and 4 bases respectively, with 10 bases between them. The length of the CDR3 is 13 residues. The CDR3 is CASSRAGRETQYF. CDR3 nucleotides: TGTGCCAGCTCACGTGCAGGGCGAGAGACCCAGTACTTC.

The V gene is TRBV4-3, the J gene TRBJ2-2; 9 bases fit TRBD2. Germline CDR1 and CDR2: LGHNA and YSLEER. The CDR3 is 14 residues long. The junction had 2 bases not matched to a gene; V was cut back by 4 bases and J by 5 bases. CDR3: CASSRGLATGELFF. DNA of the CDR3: TGCGCCAGCAGCCGGGGACTAGCTACCGGGGAGCTGTTTTTT.

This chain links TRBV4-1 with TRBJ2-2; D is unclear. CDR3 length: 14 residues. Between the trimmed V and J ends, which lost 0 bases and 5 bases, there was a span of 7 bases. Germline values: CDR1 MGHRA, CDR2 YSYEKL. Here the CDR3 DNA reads TGCGCCAGCAGCCAAGAACAGATAACCGGGGAGCTGTTTTTT. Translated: CASSQEQITGELFF.

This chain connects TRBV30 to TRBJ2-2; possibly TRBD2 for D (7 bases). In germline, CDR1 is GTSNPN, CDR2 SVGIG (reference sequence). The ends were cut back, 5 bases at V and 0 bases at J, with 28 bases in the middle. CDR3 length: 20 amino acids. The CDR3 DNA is TGTGCCTGGGGGGACACGGGGGGCCCCCTTGTTTTTGCGAACACCGGGGAGCTGTTTTTT. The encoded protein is CAWGDTGGPLVFANTGELFF.

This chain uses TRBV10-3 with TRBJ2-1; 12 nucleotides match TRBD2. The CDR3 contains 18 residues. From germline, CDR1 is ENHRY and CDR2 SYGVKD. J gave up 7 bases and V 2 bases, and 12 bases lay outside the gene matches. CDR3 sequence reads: CAISEGASGRAFSNEQFF. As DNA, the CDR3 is TGTGCCATCAGTGAGGGGGCTAGCGGGAGGGCCTTTAGTAATGAGCAGTTCTTC.

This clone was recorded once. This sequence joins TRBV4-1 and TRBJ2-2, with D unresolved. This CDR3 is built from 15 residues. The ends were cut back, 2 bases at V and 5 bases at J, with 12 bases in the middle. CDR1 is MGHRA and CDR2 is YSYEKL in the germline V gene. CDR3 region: CASSQFGSETGELFF. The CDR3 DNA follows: TGCGCCAGCAGCCAATTTGGTAGTGAAACCGGGGAGCTGTTTTTT.

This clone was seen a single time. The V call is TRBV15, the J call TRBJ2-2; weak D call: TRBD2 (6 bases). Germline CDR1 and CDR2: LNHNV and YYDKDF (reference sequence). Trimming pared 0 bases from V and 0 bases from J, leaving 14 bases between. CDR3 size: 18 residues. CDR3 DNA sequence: TGTGCCACCAGCAGAGATCGGATCGGGGGACCGAACACCGGGGAGCTGTTTTTT. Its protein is CATSRDRIGGPNTGELFF.

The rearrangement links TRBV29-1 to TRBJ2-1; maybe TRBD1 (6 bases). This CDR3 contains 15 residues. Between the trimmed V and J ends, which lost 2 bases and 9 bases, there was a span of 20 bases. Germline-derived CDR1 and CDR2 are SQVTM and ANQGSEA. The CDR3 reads CSVENLQGDWSEQFF. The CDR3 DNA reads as TGCAGCGTTGAAAACTTACAGGGAGATTGGAGTGAGCAGTTCTTC.